Given below is one TCR beta chain in context. Its antigen is unidentified. The treatment denotes: roughly 20 received Ad26.COV2.S at low or high dose, single or two shots; about 5 received placebo; per-sample allocation not given. Sample collection was performed on day 63 after the first vaccine or placebo injection. Cohort 1b enrolled adults aged 18-55 years in Boston. J was trimmed by 0 bases and V by 5 bases; bases with no gene match: 10. Germline-derived CDR1 and CDR2 are SQVTM and ANQGSEA. The CDR3 is 16 amino acids. The sample originates from a study of Ad26.COV2.S vaccination and SARS-CoV-2 variants. Study context: Ad26.COV2.S arm of COV1001 included the donor. Ad26.COV2.S, an intramuscular injection, was given once or twice 56 days apart. General study points: It was reported that spike-specific CD8+ and CD4+ T cell responses were substantially broad after vaccination.

Data came from immunoSEQ multiplex PCR; TCRdb stores just in-frame clones and leaves some out. The repertoire consists of about 350,000 clones, with about 88% occurring once and the leading ten covering around 6.1%. Sequenced material: peripheral blood, taken in a trial of Ad26.COV2.S vaccine versus placebo. The clonotype comes from a person between 18 and 60 years old who received the Ad26.COV2.S COVID-19 vaccine or a placebo. The rearrangement links TRBV29-1 to TRBJ2-7, with 10 bases fitting TRBD1. The CDR3 protein is CSVRLVGQGNSYEQYF. DNA of the CDR3: TGCAGCGTTCGACTTGTGGGACAGGGGAACTCCTACGAGCAGTACTTC.